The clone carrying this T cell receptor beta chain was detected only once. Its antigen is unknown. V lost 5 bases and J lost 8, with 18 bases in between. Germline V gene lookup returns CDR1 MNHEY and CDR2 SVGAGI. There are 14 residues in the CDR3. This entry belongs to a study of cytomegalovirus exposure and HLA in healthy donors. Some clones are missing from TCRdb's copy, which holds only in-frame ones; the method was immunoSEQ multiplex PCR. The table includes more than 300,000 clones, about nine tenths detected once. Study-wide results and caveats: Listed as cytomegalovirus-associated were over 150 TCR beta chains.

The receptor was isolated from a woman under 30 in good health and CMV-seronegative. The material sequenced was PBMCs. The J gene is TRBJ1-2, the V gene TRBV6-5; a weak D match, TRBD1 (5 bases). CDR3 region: CASSDGGGLRGYTF. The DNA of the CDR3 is TGTGCCAGCAGTGACGGGGGAGGTCTACGAGGCTACACCTTC.